The rows below give T cell receptor beta chains drawn from one sample of a study of human T cells and chemical hapten exposure. MiXCR, run by TCRdb on the RACE reads, gives a single entry per CDR3 protein. Of 100,000 or so distinct CDR3 sequences listed, around 10% are singletons. Sequencing used whole blood, obtained in connection with sensitization to the hapten diphenylcyclopropenone (DPC). The origin of the receptors is a woman aged 40 to 50 with alopecia areata. Some clones in this sample may be carry-over from other donors' samples. Each CDR3 is given with its conserved first and last residue. Fields, in order: J gene, V gene, clone size, D gene, CDR3 DNA, CDR3 protein. A D gene is named only where the DNA matches it firmly. The size of a clone is reported for some rows only, either as once, few or many, or as a class for expanded clones.

TRBJ2-2	TRBV7-2	-	-	TGTGCCAGCAGCCCCCGGGTGGTCCACACCGGGGAGCTGTTTTTT	CASSPRVVHTGELFF
TRBJ2-1	TRBV12-3/TRBV12-4	-	-	TGTGCCAGCATCCGTAGCTCCTACAATGAGCAGTTCTTC	CASIRSSYNEQFF
TRBJ1-1	TRBV18	-	-	TGTGCCAGCTCCGAGGGAGGGCGAACTGAAGCTTTCTTT	CASSEGGRTEAFF
TRBJ2-7	TRBV28	many	-	TGTGCCAGCAGCTCCCCCCGGGGGGCGTACGAGCAGTACTTC	CASSSPRGAYEQYF
TRBJ2-5	TRBV7-9	many	TRBD2	TGTGCCAGCAGCCGGACTCGGCTAGCGGGGGAGACCCAGTACTTC	CASSRTRLAGETQYF
TRBJ2-7	TRBV7-2	many	TRBD1	TGTGCCAGCAGCTTACCCGACAGGGGGCGTCAAGAGCAGTACTTC	CASSLPDRGRQEQYF
TRBJ2-7	TRBV12-3/TRBV12-4	many	-	TGTGCCAGCAGTCCGGGAGCCTACGAGCAGTACTTC	CASSPGAYEQYF
TRBJ2-7	TRBV10-2	-	-	TGCGCCAGCAGTGAGTCGGCGGGGCCACTCTACGAGCAGTACTTC	CASSESAGPLYEQYF
TRBJ2-7	TRBV4-1	few	-	TGCGCCAGCAGCCAAGAAGAATTGACATCCTCCTACGAGCAGTACTTC	CASSQEELTSSYEQYF
TRBJ2-2	TRBV6-2/TRBV6-3	-	TRBD2	TGTGCCAGCAGTAAACTAGCGGGAGTATTGGAGCTGTTTTTT	CASSKLAGVLELFF
TRBJ2-7	TRBV18	few	TRBD1	TGTGCCAGCTCACCACCCACAGGGGGTTCCTACGAGCAGTACTTC	CASSPPTGGSYEQYF
TRBJ1-2	TRBV29-1	-	TRBD1	TGCAGCGCCACACAGGGGGCCAATGGCTACACCTTC	CSATQGANGYTF
TRBJ1-3	TRBV6-6	many	-	TGTGCCAGCAGTTACGAACAGGCTACGAGCTCTGGAAACACCATATATTTT	CASSYEQATSSGNTIYF
TRBJ2-1	TRBV6-5	few	-	TGTGCCAGCAGTGGGGGGGCCCCCCTCTCCTACAATGAGCAGTTCTTC	CASSGGAPLSYNEQFF
TRBJ2-1	TRBV9	-	TRBD2	TGTGCCAGCAGCTCCCGACTAGCTGAGTACAATGAGCAGTTCTTC	CASSSRLAEYNEQFF
TRBJ2-2	TRBV2	few	TRBD2	TGTGCCGGGCGGACTAGCCCTATCGGAGAGCTGTTTTTT	CAGRTSPIGELFF
TRBJ1-1	TRBV7-2	many	-	TGTGCCAGCGGTCGGAACACTGAAGCTTTCTTT	CASGRNTEAFF
TRBJ2-2	TRBV6-4	few	-	TGTGCCAGCAGTGACCCCAGCGCGAACACCGGGGAGCTGTTTTTT	CASSDPSANTGELFF
TRBJ2-2	TRBV18	few	-	TGTGCCAGCTCACCGGAAACGACAGTCGCGAACACCGGGGAGCTGTTTTTT	CASSPETTVANTGELFF